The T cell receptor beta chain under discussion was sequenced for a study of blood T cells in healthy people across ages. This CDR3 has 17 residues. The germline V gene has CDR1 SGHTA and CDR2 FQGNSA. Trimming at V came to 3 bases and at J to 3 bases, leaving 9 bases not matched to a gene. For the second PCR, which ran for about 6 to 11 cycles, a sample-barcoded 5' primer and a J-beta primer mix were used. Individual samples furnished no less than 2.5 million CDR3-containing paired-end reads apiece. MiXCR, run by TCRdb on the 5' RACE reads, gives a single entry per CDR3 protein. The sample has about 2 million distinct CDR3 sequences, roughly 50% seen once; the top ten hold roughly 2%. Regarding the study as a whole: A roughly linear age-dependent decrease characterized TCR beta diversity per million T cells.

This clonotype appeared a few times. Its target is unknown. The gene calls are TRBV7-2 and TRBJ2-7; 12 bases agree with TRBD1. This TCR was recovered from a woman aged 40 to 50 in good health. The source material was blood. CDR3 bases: TGTGCCAGCAGCTTTGGGACAGGGGGCAGCTCGGGCTACGAGCAGTACTTC. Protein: CASSFGTGGSSGYEQYF.